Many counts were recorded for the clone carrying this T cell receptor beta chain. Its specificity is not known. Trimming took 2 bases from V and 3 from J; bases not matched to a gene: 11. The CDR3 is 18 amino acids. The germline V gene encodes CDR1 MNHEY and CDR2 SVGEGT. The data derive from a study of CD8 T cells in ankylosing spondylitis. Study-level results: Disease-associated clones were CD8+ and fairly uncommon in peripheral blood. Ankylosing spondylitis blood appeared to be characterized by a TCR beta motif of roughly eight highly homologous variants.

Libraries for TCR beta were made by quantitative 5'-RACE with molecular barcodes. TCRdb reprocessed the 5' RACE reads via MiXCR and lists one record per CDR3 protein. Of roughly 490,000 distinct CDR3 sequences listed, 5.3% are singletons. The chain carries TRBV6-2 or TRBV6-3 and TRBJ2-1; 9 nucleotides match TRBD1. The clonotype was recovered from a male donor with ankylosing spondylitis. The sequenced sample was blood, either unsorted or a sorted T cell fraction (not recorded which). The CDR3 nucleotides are TGTGCCAGCAGTTACCCGGGACAGGGCCCTAGGCGCTACAATGAGCAGTTCTTC. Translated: CASSYPGQGPRRYNEQFF.